Each of the 16 T cell receptor beta chains below was sequenced from the same sample in a study of control samples from healthy donors and cancer patients (dated by TCRdb to between 2020 and 2021). The library was produced with the immunoSEQ multiplex PCR assay. TCRdb retrieved this table from immuneACCESS and kept in-frame rearrangements only. Not all clones are present; in checked studies, unresolved V genes account for under half, and no reason is known for the remainder. The sample table contains about 63,000 clones; only one count was recorded for about 82% of them. The top ten constitute 4.5% to 7% of the sample. Sequencing input: blood. These receptors were obtained from a man aged 40-49 years in good health.

The chain's CDR3 is CASSLALAGGNEQFF. DNA of the CDR3: TGCGCCAGCAGCTTGGCCCTAGCGGGGGGCAATGAGCAGTTCTTC. The gene calls are TRBV5-1 and TRBJ2-1; TRBD2 agrees at 11 bases. Germline CDR1 is SGHRS and CDR2 is YFSETQ. There are 15 residues in the CDR3. Trimming at V came to 0 bases and at J to 6 bases, leaving 2 bases not matched to a gene.

The chain has TRBV18 and TRBJ1-1; possibly TRBD1 for D (5 bases). The CDR3 totals 13 residues. Germline V gene sequence: CDR1 KGHSH, CDR2 LQKENI. With 8 bases removed from V and 1 base from J, the gap between germline ends came to 11 bases. CDR3 nucleotide sequence: TGTGCCAGCGCCGATACAGGGAACACTGAAGCTTTCTTT. This codes for CASADTGNTEAFF.

The CDR3 sequence is CASSQPLPSMAGGRYNEQFF. CDR3 bases: TGTGCCAGCAGCCAACCCTTGCCGTCAATGGCGGGGGGGAGGTACAATGAGCAGTTCTTC. The chain has TRBV3-1 (or the pseudogene TRBV3-2) and TRBJ2-1, with 9 positions matching TRBD2. The trim removed 2 bases at V and 4 bases at J, leaving 18 bases unmatched. The length of the CDR3 is 20 residues. The germline CDR1 and CDR2 sequences are LGHDT and YNNKEL (reference sequence).

This chain joins TRBV21-1 and TRBJ2-7; TRBD2 is the table's D call and was not checked against the DNA. TRBV21-1 has pseudogene status. CDR3 size: 16 residues. CDR3: CASSKIEGGDEDEQYF. The CDR3 DNA reads TGTGCCAGCAGCAAGATCGAGGGAGGCGACGAGGACGAGCAGTACTTC.

This CDR3 is CASSLAGDGQPQHF. The CDR3 DNA reads as TGTGCCAGCAGCTTAGCGGGTGACGGTCAGCCCCAGCATTTT. The rearrangement links TRBV7-9 to TRBJ1-5; the D is unclear. Trimming pared 0 bases from V and 6 bases from J, leaving 9 bases between. Germline values: CDR1 SEHNR, CDR2 FQNEAQ (reference sequence). The CDR3 length is 14 residues.

At least ten counts were recorded for this clone. The chain couples TRBV6-5 to TRBJ2-1; 7 nucleotides match TRBD1. The CDR3 sequence is 14 residues long. Germline values: CDR1 MNHEY, CDR2 SVGAGI. Germline trimming cut 7 bases from V and 9 bases from J; bases unmatched to any gene: 12. CDR3 amino acids: CASTHSEGGFEQFF. As DNA, the CDR3 is TGTGCCAGCACGCACTCAGAAGGGGGCTTTGAGCAGTTCTTC.

Regarding this clone: The sample contains more than one DNA sequence encoding this CDR3. This chain connects TRBV19 to TRBJ1-6; unclear D gene. Germline V gene data show CDR1 as LNHDA and CDR2 as SQIVND (reference sequence). This CDR3 has 15 residues. The V gene lost 5 bases and the J gene lost 0 bases, with 8 bases spanning the gap. CDR3 sequence reads: CASSSRSSYNSPLHF. CDR3 DNA sequence: TGTGCCAGTAGTTCACGGAGCTCCTATAATTCACCCCTCCACTTT.

A remark on this clone: This specimen includes other DNA sequences encoding the same CDR3. The rearrangement links TRBV4-3 to TRBJ2-3, with D unresolved. The germline V and J ends were trimmed by 0 bases and 0 bases, with 10 bases remaining between them. Per the germline V gene, CDR1 is LGHNA and CDR2 is YSLEER. The CDR3 length is 16 residues. CDR3 amino acids: CASSQDPPPSTDTQYF. The DNA of the CDR3 is TGCGCCAGCAGCCAAGATCCGCCGCCTAGCACAGATACGCAGTATTTT.

As regards this clone: One end of the junction is discordant with germline, which a read error may explain. The rearrangement joins TRBV2 to TRBJ2-3, with D maybe TRBD2 (6 bases). This CDR3 spans 15 amino acids. Germline values: CDR1 SNHLY, CDR2 FYNNEI. The CDR3 DNA sequence: TGTGCCAGCAGTGAAGGGGCGGGGCGCACAGGTACGCAGTATTTT. Protein: CASSEGAGRTGTQYF. The full variable domain, its missing parts supplied by reference TRBV2 and TRBJ2-3, is EPEVTQTPSHQVTQMGQEVILRCVPISNHLYFYWYRQILGQKVEFLVSFYNNEISEKSEIFDDQFSVERPDGSNFTLKIRSTKLEDSAMYFCASSEGAGRTGTQYFGPGTRLTVL.

This sequence joins TRBV19 and TRBJ1-3; 9 positions agree with TRBD1. Germline CDR1 is LNHDA and CDR2 is SQIVND (reference sequence). J was trimmed by 0 bases and V by 3 bases; bases with no gene match: 6. The CDR3 spans 17 residues. DNA for the CDR3: TGTGCCAGTAGTATGGACAGGGGCTATAGCTCTGGAAACACCATATATTTT. Its protein is CASSMDRGYSSGNTIYF.

This chain uses TRBV11-1 with TRBJ2-4, with TRBD2 matching 7 bases. V was clipped by 4 bases and J by 0 bases; unmatched bases: 0. The CDR3 is made up of 14 amino acids. Germline lookup yields CDR1 SGHAT and CDR2 FQDESV (reference sequence). CDR3 coding DNA: TGTGCCAGCAGCTCGGGGGGAGCCAAAAACATTCAGTACTTC. Translating gives CASSSGGAKNIQYF.

CDR3 DNA: TGTGCCAGCAGTTCCACCACAGGGGGCGACTATGGCTACACCTTC. Residues: CASSSTTGGDYGYTF. The chain recombines TRBV6-2 or TRBV6-3 with TRBJ1-2; 9 bases map to TRBD1. This CDR3 has 15 residues. The V gene's germline CDR1 is MNHEY and CDR2 SVGEGT. The junction had 6 bases not matched to a gene; V was cut back by 4 bases and J by 3 bases.

The J gene is TRBJ1-3, the V gene TRBV9; D call uncertain. Looked up from germline, CDR1 is SGDLS and CDR2 is YYNGEE. The CDR3 runs to 15 residues. V was pared by 0 bases and J by 0 bases, with 7 bases between. CDR3 coding DNA: TGTGCCAGCAGCGTAGATCTCGGCTCTGGAAACACCATATATTTT. Translation gives CASSVDLGSGNTIYF.

The chain links TRBV28 to TRBJ2-1; maybe TRBD2 (6 bases). With 7 bases removed from V and 3 bases from J, the gap between germline ends came to 16 bases. Germline values: CDR1 MDHEN, CDR2 SYDVKM. The CDR3 contains 15 residues. The CDR3 DNA follows: TGTGCCAGCATTCCGGCGCTAGCGAACTACAATGAGCAGTTCTTC. This sequence encodes CASIPALANYNEQFF.

V and J are TRBV9 and TRBJ2-7, with D perhaps matching TRBD1 (6 bases). CDR3 length equals 14 residues. Trimming removed 0 bases from V and 2 bases from J, with 9 bases in between. Germline lookup yields CDR1 SGDLS and CDR2 YYNGEE. The CDR3 is CASSVEQGPYEQYF. As DNA, the CDR3 is TGTGCCAGCAGCGTAGAACAGGGCCCCTACGAGCAGTACTTC.

The genes are TRBV19 and TRBJ2-5, with TRBD2 identical over 10 bases. Germline-derived CDR1 and CDR2 are LNHDA and SQIVND (reference sequence). The CDR3 extends over 15 amino acids. Trimming at V came to 6 bases and at J to 4 bases, leaving 8 bases not matched to a gene. Here the CDR3 DNA reads TGTGCCAGTAGAAAGCGGGAGGGGGCTGTAGAGACCCAGTACTTC. Its translation: CASRKREGAVETQYF.